This TCR beta chain was captured by sequencing in a study of control samples from healthy donors and cancer patients. Trimming cost V 6 bases and J 8 bases, with 15 bases left between them. This CDR3 has 13 amino acids. Germline V gene lookup returns CDR1 LNHDA and CDR2 SQIVND (reference sequence). Method: immunoSEQ multiplex PCR; TCRdb's copy keeps in-frame clones and lacks some. The sample lists roughly 69,000 clones; 70% to 90% were seen once. Sequencing was carried out using PBMCs. The clonotype originates from a woman aged 45-65 years with head and neck cancer. The V and J genes are TRBV19 and TRBJ2-3, with D perhaps TRBD1 or TRBD2 (5 bases each). CDR3 bases: TGTGCCAGTAGAGGGACCACCGAGGGTACGCAGTATTTT. Translation gives CASRGTTEGTQYF.